This TCR beta chain derives from a study of identical twins. CDR3 length equals 14 residues. V was pared by 6 bases and J by 4 bases, with 9 bases of the junction left unmatched. Overall study results and limits: Less excess twin sharing appeared in beta out-of-frame sequences.

This clonotype was detected only a few times. Its specificity is unknown. TCRdb called the 5' RACE reads again in MiXCR, with one record for every CDR3 protein. The sample includes around 370,000 distinct CDR3 sequences, 9% of them seen just once. The chain recombines TRBV12-3 or TRBV12-4 with TRBJ2-7; 7 nucleotides agree with TRBD2. The sequenced material came from naive T cells sorted from blood. This TCR came from a woman in her fifties or sixties in good health. Written as DNA, the CDR3 is TGTGCCAGCAGCCCAGGGTTGGGGGGGTACGAGCAGTACGTC. Translated, it gives CASSPGLGGYEQYV.